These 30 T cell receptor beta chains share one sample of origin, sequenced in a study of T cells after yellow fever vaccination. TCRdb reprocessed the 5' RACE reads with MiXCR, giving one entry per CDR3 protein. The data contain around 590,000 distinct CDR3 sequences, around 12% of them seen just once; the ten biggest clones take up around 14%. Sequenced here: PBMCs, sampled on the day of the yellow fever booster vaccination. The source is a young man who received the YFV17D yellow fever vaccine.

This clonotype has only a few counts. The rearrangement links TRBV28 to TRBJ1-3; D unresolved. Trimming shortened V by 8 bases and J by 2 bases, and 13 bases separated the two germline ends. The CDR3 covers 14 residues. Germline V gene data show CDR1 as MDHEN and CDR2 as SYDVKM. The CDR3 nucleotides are TGTGCCAGCGGCCAACTGGGAACTGGAAACACCATATATTTT. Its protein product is CASGQLGTGNTIYF.

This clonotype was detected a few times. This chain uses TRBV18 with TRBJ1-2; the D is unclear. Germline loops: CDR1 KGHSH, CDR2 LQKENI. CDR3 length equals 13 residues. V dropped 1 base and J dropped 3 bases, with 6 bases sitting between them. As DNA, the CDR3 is TGTGCCAGCTCACCACGAGCGGACTATGGCTACACCTTC. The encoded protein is CASSPRADYGYTF.

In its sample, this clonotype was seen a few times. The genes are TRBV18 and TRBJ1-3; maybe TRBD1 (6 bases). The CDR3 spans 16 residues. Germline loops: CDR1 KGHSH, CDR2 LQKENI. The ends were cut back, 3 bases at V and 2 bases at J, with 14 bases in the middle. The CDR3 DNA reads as TGTGCCAGCTCACCTTCTACAGGGAGTCCTGGAAACACCATATATTTT. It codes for CASSPSTGSPGNTIYF.

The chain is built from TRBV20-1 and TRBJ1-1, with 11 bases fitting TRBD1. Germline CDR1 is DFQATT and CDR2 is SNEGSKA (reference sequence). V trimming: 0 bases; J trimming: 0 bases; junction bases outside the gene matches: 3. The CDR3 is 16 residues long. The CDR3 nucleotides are TGCAGTGCTAGAGAAGGGACAGGGGGGATGAACACTGAAGCTTTCTTT. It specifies CSAREGTGGMNTEAFF.

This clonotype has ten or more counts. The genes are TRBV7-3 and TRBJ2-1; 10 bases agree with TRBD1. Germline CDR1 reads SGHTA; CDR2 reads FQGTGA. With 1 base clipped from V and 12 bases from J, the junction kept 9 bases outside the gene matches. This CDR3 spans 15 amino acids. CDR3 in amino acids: CASSLNWGTGDGQFF. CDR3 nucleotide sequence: TGTGCCAGCAGCTTAAATTGGGGGACAGGGGACGGGCAGTTCTTC.

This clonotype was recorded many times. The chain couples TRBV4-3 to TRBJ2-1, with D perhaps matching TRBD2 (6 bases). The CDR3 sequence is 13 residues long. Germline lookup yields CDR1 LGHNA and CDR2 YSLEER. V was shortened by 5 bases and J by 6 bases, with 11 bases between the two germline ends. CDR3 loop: CASSSGTPNEQFF. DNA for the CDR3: TGCGCCAGCAGCTCAGGGACTCCCAATGAGCAGTTCTTC.

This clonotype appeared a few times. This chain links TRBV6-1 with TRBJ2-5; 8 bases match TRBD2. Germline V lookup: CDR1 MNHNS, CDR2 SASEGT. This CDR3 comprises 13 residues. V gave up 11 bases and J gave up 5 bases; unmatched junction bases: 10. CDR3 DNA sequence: TGTGCCCTGGGGGAGCGGGGGTACGAGACCCAGTACTTC. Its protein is CALGERGYETQYF.

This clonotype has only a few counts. DNA for the CDR3: TGCGCCAGCAGCCACCCTTCAAGAACTAGCGGGAATAATGAGCAGTTCTTC. Translation: CASSHPSRTSGNNEQFF. The V and J genes are TRBV4-3 and TRBJ2-1; 10 bases match TRBD2. The CDR3 is made up of 17 amino acids. Germline assignment: CDR1 LGHNA and CDR2 YSLEER. J gave up 7 bases and V 3 bases, and 12 bases lay outside the gene matches.

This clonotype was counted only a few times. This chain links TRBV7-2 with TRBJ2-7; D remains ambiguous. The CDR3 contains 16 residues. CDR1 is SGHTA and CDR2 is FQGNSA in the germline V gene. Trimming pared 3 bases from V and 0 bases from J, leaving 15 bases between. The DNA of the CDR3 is TGTGCCAGCAGCTTCTGGGTCCGCCAACCCTCCTACGAGCAGTACTTC. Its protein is CASSFWVRQPSYEQYF.

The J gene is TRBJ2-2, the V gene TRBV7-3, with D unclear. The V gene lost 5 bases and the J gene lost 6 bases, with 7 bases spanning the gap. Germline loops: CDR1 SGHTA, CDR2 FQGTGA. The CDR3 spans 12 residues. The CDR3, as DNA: TGTGCCAGCAGCCATTACGCCGGGGAGCTGTTTTTT. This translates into CASSHYAGELFF.

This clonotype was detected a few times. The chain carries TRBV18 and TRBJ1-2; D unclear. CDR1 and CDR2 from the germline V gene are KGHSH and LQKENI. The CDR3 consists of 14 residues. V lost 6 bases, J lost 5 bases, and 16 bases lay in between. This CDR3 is CASSLSGSEYGYTF. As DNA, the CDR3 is TGTGCCAGCTCCCTTTCCGGCAGCGAATATGGCTACACCTTC.

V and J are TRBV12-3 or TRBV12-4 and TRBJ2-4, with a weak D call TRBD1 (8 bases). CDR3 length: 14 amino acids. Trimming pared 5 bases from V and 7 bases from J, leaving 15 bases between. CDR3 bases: TGTGCCAGCAGTCCGACAGGGGAGGGGAACATTCAGTACTTC. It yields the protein CASSPTGEGNIQYF.

The CDR3 loop reads CASSLSAEAYEQYF. The CDR3 DNA sequence: TGCGCCAGCAGCCTTTCTGCGGAGGCCTACGAGCAGTACTTC. The chain links TRBV5-1 to TRBJ2-7, with D possibly being TRBD2 (5 bases). This CDR3 has 14 amino acids. Looked up from germline, CDR1 is SGHRS and CDR2 is YFSETQ. V lost 4 bases to trimming and J lost 2 bases, with 13 bases between them.

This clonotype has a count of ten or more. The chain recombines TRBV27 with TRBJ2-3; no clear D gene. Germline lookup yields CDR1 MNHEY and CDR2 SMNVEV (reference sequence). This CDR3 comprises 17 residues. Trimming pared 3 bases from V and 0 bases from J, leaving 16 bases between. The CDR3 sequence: CASSLRGSRASTDTQYF. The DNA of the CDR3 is TGTGCCAGCAGTTTGCGTGGGTCTAGGGCAAGCACAGATACGCAGTATTTT.

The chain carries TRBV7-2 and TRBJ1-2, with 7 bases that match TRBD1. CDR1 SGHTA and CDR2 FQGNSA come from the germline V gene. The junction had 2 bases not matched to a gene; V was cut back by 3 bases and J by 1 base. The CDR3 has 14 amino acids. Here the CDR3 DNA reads TGTGCCAGCAGCTTCCGGGACAGTAACTATGGCTACACCTTC. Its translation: CASSFRDSNYGYTF. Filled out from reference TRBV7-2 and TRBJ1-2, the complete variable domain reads GAGVSQSPSNKVTEKGKDVELRCDPISGHTALYWYRQSLGQGLEFLIYFQGNSAPDKSGLPSDRFSAERTGGSVSTLTIQRTQQEDSAVYLCASSFRDSNYGYTFGSGTRLTVV.

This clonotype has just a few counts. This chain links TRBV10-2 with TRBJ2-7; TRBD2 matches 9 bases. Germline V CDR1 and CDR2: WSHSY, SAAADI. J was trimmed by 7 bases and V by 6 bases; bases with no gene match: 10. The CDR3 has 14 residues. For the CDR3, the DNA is TGCGCCAGCAGGGGTAGCGGGAGAAGTGGAGAGCAGTACTTC. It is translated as CASRGSGRSGEQYF.

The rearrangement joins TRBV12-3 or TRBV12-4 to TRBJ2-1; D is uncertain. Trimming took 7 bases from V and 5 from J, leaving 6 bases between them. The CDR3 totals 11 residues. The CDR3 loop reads CASNLNNEQFF. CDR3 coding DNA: TGTGCCAGCAACCTAAACAATGAGCAGTTCTTC.

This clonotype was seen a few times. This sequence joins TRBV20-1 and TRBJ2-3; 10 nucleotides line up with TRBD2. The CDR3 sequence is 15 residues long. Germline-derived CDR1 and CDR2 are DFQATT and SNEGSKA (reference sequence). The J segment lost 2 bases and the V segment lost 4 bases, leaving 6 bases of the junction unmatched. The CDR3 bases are TGCAGTGCTACCGTGGGACTAGCGCTCACAGATACGCAGTATTTT. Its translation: CSATVGLALTDTQYF.

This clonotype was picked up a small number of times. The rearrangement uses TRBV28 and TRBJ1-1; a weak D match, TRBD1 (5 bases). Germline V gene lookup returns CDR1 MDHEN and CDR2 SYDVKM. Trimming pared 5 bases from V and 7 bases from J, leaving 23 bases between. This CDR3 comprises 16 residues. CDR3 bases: TGTGCCAGCAGTACTCTTCGGGCGGGGGTATGGGTTGAAGCTTTCTTT. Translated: CASSTLRAGVWVEAFF.

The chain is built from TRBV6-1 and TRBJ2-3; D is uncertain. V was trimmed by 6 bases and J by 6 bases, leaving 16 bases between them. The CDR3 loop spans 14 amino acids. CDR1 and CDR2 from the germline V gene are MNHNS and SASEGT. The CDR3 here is CASSPAGHGDTQYF. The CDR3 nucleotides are TGTGCCAGCAGCCCAGCCGGCCACGGGGATACGCAGTATTTT.

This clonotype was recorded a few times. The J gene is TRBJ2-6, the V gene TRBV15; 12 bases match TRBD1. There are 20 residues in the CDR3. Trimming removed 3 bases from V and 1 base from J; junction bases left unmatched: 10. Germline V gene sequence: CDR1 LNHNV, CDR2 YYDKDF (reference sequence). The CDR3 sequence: CATSRSPGQGAPSGANVLTF. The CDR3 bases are TGTGCCACCAGCAGGTCCCCGGGACAGGGGGCTCCATCTGGGGCCAACGTCCTGACTTTC.

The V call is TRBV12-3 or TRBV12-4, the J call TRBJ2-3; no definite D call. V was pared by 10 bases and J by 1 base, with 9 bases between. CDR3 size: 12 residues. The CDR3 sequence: CANKIRTDTQYF. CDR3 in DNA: TGTGCCAACAAAATCCGCACAGATACGCAGTATTTT.

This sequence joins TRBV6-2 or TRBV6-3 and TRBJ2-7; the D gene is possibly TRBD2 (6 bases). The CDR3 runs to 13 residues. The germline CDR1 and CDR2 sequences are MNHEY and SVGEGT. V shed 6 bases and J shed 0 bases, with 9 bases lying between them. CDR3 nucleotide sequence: TGTGCCAGCAGGGCGGGACGCTCCTACGAGCAGTACTTC. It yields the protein CASRAGRSYEQYF.

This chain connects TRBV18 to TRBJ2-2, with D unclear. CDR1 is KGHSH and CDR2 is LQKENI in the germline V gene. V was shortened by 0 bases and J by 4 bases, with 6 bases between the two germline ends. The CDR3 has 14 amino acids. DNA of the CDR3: TGTGCCAGCTCACCACCAGGGTCCACCGGGGAGCTGTTTTTT. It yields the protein CASSPPGSTGELFF.

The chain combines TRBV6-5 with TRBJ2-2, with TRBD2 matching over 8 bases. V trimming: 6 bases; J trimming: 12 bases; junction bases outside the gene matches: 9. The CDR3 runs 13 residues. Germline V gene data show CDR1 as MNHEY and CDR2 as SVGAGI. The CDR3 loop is CASRSGGGDQLFF. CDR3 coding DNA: TGTGCCAGCAGATCGGGGGGGGGTGATCAGCTGTTTTTT.

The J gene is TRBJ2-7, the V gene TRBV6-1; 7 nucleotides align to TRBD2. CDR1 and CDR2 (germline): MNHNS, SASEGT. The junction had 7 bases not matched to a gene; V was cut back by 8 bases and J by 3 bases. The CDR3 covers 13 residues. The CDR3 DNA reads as TGTGCCAGCGGGGGGGACGCAAACTACGAGCAGTACTTC. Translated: CASGGDANYEQYF.

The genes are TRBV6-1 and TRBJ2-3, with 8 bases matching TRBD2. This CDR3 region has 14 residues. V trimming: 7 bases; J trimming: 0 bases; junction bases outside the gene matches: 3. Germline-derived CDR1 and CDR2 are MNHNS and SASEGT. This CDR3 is CASIAGGSTDTQYF. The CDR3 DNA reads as TGTGCCAGCATCGCGGGAGGTAGCACAGATACGCAGTATTTT.

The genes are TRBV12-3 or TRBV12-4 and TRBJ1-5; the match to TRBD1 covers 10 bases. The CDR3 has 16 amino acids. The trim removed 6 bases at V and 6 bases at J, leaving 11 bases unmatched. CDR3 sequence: CASRRIGTGAVQPQHF. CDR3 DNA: TGTGCCAGCAGGAGGATAGGGACAGGGGCTGTTCAGCCCCAGCATTTT.

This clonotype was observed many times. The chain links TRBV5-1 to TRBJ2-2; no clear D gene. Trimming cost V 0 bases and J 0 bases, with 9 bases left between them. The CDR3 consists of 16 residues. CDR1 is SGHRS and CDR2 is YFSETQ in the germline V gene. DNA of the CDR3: TGCGCCAGCAGCTTGGATCCTCAGTCGAACACCGGGGAGCTGTTTTTT. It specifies CASSLDPQSNTGELFF.

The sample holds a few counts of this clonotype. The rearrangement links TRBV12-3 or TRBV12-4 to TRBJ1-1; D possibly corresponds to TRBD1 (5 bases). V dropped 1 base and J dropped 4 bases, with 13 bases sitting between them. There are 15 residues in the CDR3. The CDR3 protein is CASSLGRGWRTEAFF. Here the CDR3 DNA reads TGTGCCAGCAGTTTAGGAAGGGGTTGGCGCACTGAAGCTTTCTTT.